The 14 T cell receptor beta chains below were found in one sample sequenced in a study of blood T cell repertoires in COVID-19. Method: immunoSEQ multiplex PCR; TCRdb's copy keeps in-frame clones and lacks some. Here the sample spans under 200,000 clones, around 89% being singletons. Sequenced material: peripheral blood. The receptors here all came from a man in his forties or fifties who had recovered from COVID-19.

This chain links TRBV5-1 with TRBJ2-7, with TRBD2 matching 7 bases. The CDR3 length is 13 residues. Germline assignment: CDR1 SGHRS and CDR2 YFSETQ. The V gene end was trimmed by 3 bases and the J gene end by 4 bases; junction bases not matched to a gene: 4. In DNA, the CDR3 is TGCGCCAGCAGCTCCACTAGCGCGTACGAGCAGTACTTC. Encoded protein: CASSSTSAYEQYF.

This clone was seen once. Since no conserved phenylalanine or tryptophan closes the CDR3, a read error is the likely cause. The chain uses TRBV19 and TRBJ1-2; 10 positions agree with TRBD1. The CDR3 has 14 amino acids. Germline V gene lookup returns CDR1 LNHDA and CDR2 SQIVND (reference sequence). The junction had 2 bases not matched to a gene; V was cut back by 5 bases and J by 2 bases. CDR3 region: CASSLGQGNYGYTS. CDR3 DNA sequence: TGTGCCAGTAGTTTGGGACAGGGGAACTATGGCTACACCTCC.

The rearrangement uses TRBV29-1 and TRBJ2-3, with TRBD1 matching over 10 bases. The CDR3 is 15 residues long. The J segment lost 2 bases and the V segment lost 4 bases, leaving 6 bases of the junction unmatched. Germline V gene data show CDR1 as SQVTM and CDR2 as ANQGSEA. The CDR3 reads CSVVGTGDSTDTQYF. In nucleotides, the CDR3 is TGCAGCGTTGTAGGGACAGGGGACTCCACAGATACGCAGTATTTT.

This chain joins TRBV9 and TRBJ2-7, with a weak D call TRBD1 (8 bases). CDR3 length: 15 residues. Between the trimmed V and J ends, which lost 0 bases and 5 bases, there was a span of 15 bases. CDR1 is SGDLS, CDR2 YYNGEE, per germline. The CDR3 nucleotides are TGTGCCAGCAGCGTAGCAACAGGGGGGGTACACGAGCAGTACTTC. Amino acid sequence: CASSVATGGVHEQYF.

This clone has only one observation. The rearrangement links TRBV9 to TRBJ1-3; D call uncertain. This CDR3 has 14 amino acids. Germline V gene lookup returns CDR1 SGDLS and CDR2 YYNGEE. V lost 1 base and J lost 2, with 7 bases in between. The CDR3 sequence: CASSVQQTGNTIYF. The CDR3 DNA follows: TGTGCCAGCAGCGTACAACAGACTGGAAACACCATATATTTT.

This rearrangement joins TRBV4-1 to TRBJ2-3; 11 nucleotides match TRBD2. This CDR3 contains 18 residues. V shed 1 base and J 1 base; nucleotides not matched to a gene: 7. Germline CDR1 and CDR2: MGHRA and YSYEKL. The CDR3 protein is CASSQVLAGGGGTDTQYF. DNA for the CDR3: TGCGCCAGCAGCCAAGTTCTAGCGGGGGGAGGGGGCACAGATACGCAGTATTTT.

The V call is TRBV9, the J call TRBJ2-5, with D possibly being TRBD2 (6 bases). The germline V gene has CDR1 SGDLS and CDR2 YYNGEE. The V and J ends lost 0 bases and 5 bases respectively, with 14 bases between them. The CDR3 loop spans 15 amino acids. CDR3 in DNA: TGTGCCAGCAGCGTAGATCCTAGCGCGGCGGAGACCCAGTACTTC. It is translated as CASSVDPSAAETQYF.

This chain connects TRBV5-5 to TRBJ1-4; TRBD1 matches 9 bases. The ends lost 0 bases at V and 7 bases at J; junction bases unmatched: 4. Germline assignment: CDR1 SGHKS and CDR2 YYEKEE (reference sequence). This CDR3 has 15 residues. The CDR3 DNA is TGTGCCAGCAGCTTGGGAGGGACAGGGACTGAAAAACTGTTTTTT. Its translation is CASSLGGTGTEKLFF.

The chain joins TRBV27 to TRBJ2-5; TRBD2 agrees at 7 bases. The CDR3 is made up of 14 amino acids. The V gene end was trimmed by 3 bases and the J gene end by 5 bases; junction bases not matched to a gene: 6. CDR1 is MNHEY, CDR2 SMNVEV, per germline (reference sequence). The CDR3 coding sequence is TGTGCCAGCAGTTTGACTAGGGGAGGGGAGACCCAGTACTTC. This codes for CASSLTRGGETQYF.

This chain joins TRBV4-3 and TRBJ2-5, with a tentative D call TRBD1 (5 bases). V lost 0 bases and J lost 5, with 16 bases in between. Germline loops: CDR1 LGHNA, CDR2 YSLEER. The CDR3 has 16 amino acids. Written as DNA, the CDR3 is TGCGCCAGCAGCCAAGATCTTAGTAGGGGCCGGGAGACCCAGTACTTC. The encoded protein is CASSQDLSRGRETQYF.

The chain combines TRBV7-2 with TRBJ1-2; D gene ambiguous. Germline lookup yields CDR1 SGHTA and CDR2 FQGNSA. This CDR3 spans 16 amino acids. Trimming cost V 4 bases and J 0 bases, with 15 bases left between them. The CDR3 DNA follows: TGTGCCAGCAGCTCGTCCCGGTTCGCGGCTAACTATGGCTACACCTTC. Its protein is CASSSSRFAANYGYTF.

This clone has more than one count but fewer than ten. This chain's CDR3 is CASSLGRGGYGYTF. CDR3 coding DNA: TGTGCCAGCAGTTTAGGTCGGGGGGGCTATGGCTACACCTTC. V and J are TRBV28 and TRBJ1-2, with TRBD1 as a possible D gene (5 bases). CDR3 length: 14 amino acids. Trimming stripped 2 bases from V and 4 bases from J, with 11 bases between. CDR1 and CDR2 from the germline V gene are MDHEN and SYDVKM.

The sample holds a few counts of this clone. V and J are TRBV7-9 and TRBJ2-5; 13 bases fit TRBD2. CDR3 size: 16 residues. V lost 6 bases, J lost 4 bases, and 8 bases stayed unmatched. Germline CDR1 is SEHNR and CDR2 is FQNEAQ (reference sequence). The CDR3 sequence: CASSHPTSGRGETQYF. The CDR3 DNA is TGTGCCAGCAGTCATCCCACTAGCGGGAGGGGAGAGACCCAGTACTTC.

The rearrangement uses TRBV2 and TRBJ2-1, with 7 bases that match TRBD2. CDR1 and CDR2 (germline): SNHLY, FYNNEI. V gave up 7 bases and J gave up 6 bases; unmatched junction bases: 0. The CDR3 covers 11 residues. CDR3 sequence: CASKRGNEQFF. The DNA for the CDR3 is TGTGCCAGCAAGCGGGGCAATGAGCAGTTCTTC. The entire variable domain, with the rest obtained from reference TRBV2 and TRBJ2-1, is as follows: EPEVTQTPSHQVTQMGQEVILRCVPISNHLYFYWYRQILGQKVEFLVSFYNNEISEKSEIFDDQFSVERPDGSNFTLKIRSTKLEDSAMYFCASKRGNEQFFGPGTRLTVL.